Reported below is one T cell receptor beta chain. Trimming pared 3 bases from V and 4 bases from J, leaving 14 bases between. Germline lookup yields CDR1 GTSNPN and CDR2 SVGIG (reference sequence). The CDR3 covers 14 residues. The record originates from a study of cytotoxic CD8 clonotypes in ibrutinib-treated CLL. TCRdb's table, derived via immunoSEQ multiplex PCR, lists solely in-frame clones and lacks some. The repertoire has some 24,000 clones, about four fifths of them found once; the top ten carry roughly 8.1%. The chain combines TRBV30 with TRBJ2-3; D is unclear. The clonotype was recovered from a human donor with chronic lymphocytic leukemia. This sample comprised PBMCs, obtained before ibrutinib treatment. The CDR3, as DNA: TGTGCCTGGAGCCCCGGAGAAGAGTCAGATACGCAGTATTTT. It codes for CAWSPGEESDTQYF.